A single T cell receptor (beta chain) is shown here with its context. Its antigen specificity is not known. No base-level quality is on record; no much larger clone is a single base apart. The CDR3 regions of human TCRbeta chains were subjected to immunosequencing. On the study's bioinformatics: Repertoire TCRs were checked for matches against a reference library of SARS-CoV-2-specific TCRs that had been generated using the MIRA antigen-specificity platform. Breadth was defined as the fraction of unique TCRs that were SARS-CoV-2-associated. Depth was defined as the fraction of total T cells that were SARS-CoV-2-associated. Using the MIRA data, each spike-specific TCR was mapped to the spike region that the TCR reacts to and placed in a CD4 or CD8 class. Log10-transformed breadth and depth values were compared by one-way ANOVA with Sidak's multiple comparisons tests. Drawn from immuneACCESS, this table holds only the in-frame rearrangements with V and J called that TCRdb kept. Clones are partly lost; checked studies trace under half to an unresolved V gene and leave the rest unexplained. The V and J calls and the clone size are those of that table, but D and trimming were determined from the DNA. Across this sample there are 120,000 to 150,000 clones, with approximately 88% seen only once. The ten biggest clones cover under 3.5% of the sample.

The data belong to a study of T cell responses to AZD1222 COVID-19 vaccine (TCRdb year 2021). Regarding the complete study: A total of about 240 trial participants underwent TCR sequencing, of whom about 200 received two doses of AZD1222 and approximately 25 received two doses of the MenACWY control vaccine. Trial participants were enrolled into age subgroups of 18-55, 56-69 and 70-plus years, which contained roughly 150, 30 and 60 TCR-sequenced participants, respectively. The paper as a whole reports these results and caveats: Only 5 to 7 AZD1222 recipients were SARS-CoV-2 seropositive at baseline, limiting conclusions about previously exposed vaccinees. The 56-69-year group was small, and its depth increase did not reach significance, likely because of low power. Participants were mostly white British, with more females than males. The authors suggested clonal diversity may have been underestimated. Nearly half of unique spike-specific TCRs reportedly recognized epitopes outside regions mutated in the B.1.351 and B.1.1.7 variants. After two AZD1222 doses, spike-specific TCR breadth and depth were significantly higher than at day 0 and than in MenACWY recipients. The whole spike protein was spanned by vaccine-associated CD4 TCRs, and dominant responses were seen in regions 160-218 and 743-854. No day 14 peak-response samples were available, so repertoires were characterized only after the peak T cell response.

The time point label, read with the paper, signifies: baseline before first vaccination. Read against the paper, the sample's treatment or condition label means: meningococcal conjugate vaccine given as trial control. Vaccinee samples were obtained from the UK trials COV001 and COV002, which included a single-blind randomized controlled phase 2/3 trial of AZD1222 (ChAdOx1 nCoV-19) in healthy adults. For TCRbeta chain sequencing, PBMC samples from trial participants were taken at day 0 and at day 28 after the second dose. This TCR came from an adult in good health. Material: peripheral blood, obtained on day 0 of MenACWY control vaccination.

The nucleotide sequence reads as follows: TGCGCCAGCAGTCAATGCTTGACTGAAGCTTTCTTT. It is translated as CASSQCLTEAFF. The chain employs TRBV23-1 and TRBJ1-1, with no reliable assignment of the D segment. TRBV23-1 belongs to the ORF category, with a function that is uncertain. Cut back by 1 base and 5 bases, the V and J ends lie 5 bases apart. There are 12 amino acids in the CDR3, from cysteine to phenylalanine inclusive. The CDR3 DNA has 36 bases and is translated from base 1.